This T cell receptor beta chain was retrieved from a study of immune heterogeneity within non-small cell lung tumors. Overall study: Of the tumors, 4 were squamous cell, some ten non-squamous, and 1 not otherwise specified. Overall study results and limits: Identical dominant CDR3 beta clonotypes recurred across a patient's tumor sites, together with site-unique high-frequency clones. High-frequency T-cell receptor beta clonotypes were largely distinct between individual patients.

Looked up from germline, CDR1 is SQVTM and CDR2 is ANQGSEA. CDR3 length equals 14 residues. V gave up 6 bases and J gave up 5 bases; unmatched junction bases: 13. Genomic DNA from bulk tumor acted as the template, and about 600 ng was loaded per sample. Several biopsies were collected from each primary tumor during surgery. They were spaced as far apart as possible within the tumor mass. Patients went through curative surgery, and their non-small cell lung cancer was untreated and newly diagnosed. Donor patients had newly diagnosed non-small cell lung cancer and were having surgery with curative intent. This clonotype was seen repeatedly, ten times or more. Its antigen is undetermined. Multiplex PCR amplified the TCR beta CDR3 region. Its first round ran for 9 to 11 cycles with 32 V and 13 J primers. TCRdb redid the calling of the multiplex PCR reads with MiXCR, one entry per CDR3 protein. The data show some 10,000 distinct CDR3 sequences, with approximately 34% seen just once and around 10% held by the top ten.

Sequenced material: lung tumor tissue. The sequence was collected from a man aged 60 to 75 with non-small cell lung cancer. The chain couples TRBV29-1 to TRBJ2-7; 7 bases align to TRBD2. CDR3 DNA sequence: TGCAGCGTCAGACCCGGGACTACCATGAACGAGCAGTACTTC. It is translated as CSVRPGTTMNEQYF.